This TCR beta chain is drawn from a study of regulatory T cells in long-lasting Graves disease. Overall study findings and caveats: Only a small sample size was used, which may have cut accuracy.

Comment on this clonotype: Its specificity is unknown.

Specified time point: persistent/refractory GD, antithyroid drugs over 5 years with positive TRAb. Isolated PBMC RNA provided the starting material for the TCR library. V shed 1 base and J 4 bases; nucleotides not matched to a gene: 12. From germline, CDR1 is SGHRS and CDR2 YFSETQ. The CDR3 sequence is 17 residues long. TCR beta libraries were built with iRepertoire HTBI primers and Arm-PCR of CDR3 regions. In TCRdb, the multiplex PCR reads were re-called with MiXCR into one record per CDR3 protein. The sample holds about 660,000 distinct CDR3 sequences, about 32% seen once. The chain joins TRBV5-1 to TRBJ1-1; the match to TRBD1 covers 8 bases. Sequenced material: peripheral blood mononuclear cells (PBMCs), taken when the disease was refractory, from a patient treated with antithyroid drugs. The sequence derives from a female donor with Graves disease. CDR3 nucleotide sequence: TGCGCCAGCAGCTTGATCCCTCACAGGGGGACGGGCACTGAAGCTTTCTTT. Amino acids: CASSLIPHRGTGTEAFF.